These 20 T cell receptor beta chains came from one sample sequenced in a study of T cells expressing NK-cell markers. No DNA is given; TCRdb re-called the 5' RACE reads and lists each CDR3 protein once. Its table lists 150,000 or so distinct CDR3 sequences. Sequenced material: blood T cells: a sorted CD56 or NKG2C T cell subset, CD4+ or CD8+ T cells, or bulk PBMC T cells (not recorded which). These receptors all come from a woman between 50 and 59 years old in good health.

The gene calls are TRBV4-2 and TRBJ2-3; as DNA is missing, the TRBD1 call by TCRdb cannot be tested. The germline V gene encodes CDR1 LGHNA and CDR2 YNFKEQ. CDR3 length equals 20 residues. CDR3 sequence reads: CASSQRPDRWISRATDTQYF.

J is TRBJ2-7 and V is TRBV6-1; without DNA, the TCRdb call of TRBD1 cannot be checked. CDR1 and CDR2 (germline): MNHNS, SASEGT. CDR3 length: 14 amino acids. The CDR3 loop is CASSELTGGYEQYF.

V is TRBV24-1 and J is TRBJ2-1; the TCRdb call, TRBD2, lacks DNA for checking. This CDR3 is built from 15 residues. Germline CDR1 is KGHDR and CDR2 is SFDVKD. The CDR3 protein is CATSDTGLADFKQFF.

The CDR3 here is CASSLVNEREYNEQFF. The chain links TRBV5-1 to TRBJ2-1; lacking DNA, the TRBD2 call made by TCRdb goes unchecked. The CDR3 loop spans 16 amino acids. CDR1 SGHRS and CDR2 YFSETQ come from the germline V gene.

The chain employs TRBV7-9 and TRBJ2-2; TCRdb proposes TRBD2, but this gene call is untestable without DNA. Germline V CDR1 and CDR2: SEHNR, FQNEAQ (reference sequence). The CDR3 has 17 amino acids. CDR3: CASSPPGLDPNTGELFF.

The V call is TRBV7-9, the J call TRBJ2-7; TCRdb's D call of TRBD1 is untestable without DNA. This CDR3 is 17 amino acids long. The germline V gene has CDR1 SEHNR and CDR2 FQNEAQ (reference sequence). This chain's CDR3 is CASSLGDAPGVAYEQYF.

The chain carries TRBV5-1 and TRBJ2-1. CDR1 SGHRS and CDR2 YFSETQ come from the germline V gene. The CDR3 length is 17 residues. This CDR3 is CASSLYASGASYNEQFF.

The chain employs TRBV7-9 and TRBJ2-7; the D call from TCRdb, TRBD1, cannot be confirmed without DNA. The CDR3 runs to 16 residues. Germline V lookup: CDR1 SEHNR, CDR2 FQNEAQ (reference sequence). The CDR3 is CASSFLGTENPYEQYF.

The genes are TRBV19 and TRBJ1-2. The CDR3 loop spans 18 amino acids. CDR1 is LNHDA and CDR2 is SQIVND in the germline V gene (reference sequence). This CDR3 reads CASSPLQGDRTTGYGYTF.

CDR3 region: CAWTSDSAYEQYF. The rearrangement uses TRBV30 and TRBJ2-7; the D call of TRBD1 rests on TCRdb alone, since no DNA is present to check it. Germline V gives CDR1 GTSNPN, CDR2 SVGIG (reference sequence). This CDR3 is built from 13 residues.

This chain uses TRBV7-9 with TRBJ2-5; TCRdb's D call, TRBD2, is unchecked because there is no DNA. The length of the CDR3 is 15 residues. The germline V gene encodes CDR1 SEHNR and CDR2 FQNEAQ (reference sequence). CDR3: CASSLAAGGQETQYF.

The chain links TRBV6-6 to TRBJ2-3; the TRBD2 assignment by TCRdb is unverifiable without DNA. This CDR3 region has 15 residues. CDR1 is MNHNY and CDR2 is SVGAGI in the germline V gene (reference sequence). The CDR3 loop is CASSDIAVGGDTQYF.

The chain recombines TRBV4-1 with TRBJ2-5. The CDR3 contains 13 residues. CDR1 MGHRA and CDR2 YSYEKL come from the germline V gene. The CDR3 region is CASSPLMQETQYF.

The chain combines TRBV10-1 with TRBJ2-6; TCRdb's D call, TRBD1, is unchecked because there is no DNA. Germline assignment: CDR1 WNHNN and CDR2 SYGVQD (reference sequence). This CDR3 contains 17 residues. CDR3 protein: CAREDPGQVSGANVLTF.

The chain employs TRBV11-3 and TRBJ2-3; TCRdb indicates TRBD2, and absent DNA this call remains unverified. This CDR3 contains 16 residues. Germline CDR1 and CDR2: SGHNT and YENEEA. The CDR3 is CASMARGGRGGDTQYF. Looking up the rest from reference TRBV11-3 and TRBJ2-3 gives the full variable domain: EAGVVQSPRYKIIEKKQPVAFWCNPISGHNTLYWYLQNLGQGPELLIRYENEEAVDDSQLPKDRFSAERLKGVDSTLKIQPAELGDSAVYLCASMARGGRGGDTQYFGPGTRLTVL.

The rearrangement links TRBV11-3 to TRBJ2-3; the D gene TCRdb calls, TRBD2, cannot be checked with no DNA. Per germline, CDR1 SGHNT and CDR2 YENEEA. The CDR3 length is 17 residues. The CDR3 reads CASSARTSGMGADTQYF.

This chain uses TRBV7-9 with TRBJ2-3; TCRdb designates TRBD1, a call that cannot be tested without DNA. The CDR3 loop spans 14 amino acids. Germline V lookup: CDR1 SEHNR, CDR2 FQNEAQ (reference sequence). CDR3: CASRSTAYTDTQYF. Combining the CDR3 with reference TRBV7-9 and TRBJ2-3 gives the whole variable domain DTGVSQNPRHKITKRGQNVTFRCDPISEHNRLYWYRQTLGQGPEFLTYFQNEAQLEKSRLLSDRFSAERPKGSFSTLEIQRTEQGDSAMYLCASRSTAYTDTQYFGPGTRLTVL.

The rearrangement joins TRBV14 to TRBJ1-1. Germline CDR1 is SGHDN and CDR2 is FVKESK. There are 13 residues in the CDR3. CDR3 region: CASSQGGIAEAFF.

The chain employs TRBV3-1 and TRBJ2-2; TCRdb calls TRBD2, which cannot be checked without DNA. Germline CDR1 and CDR2: LGHDT and YNNKEL (reference sequence). There are 17 residues in the CDR3. CDR3 amino acids: CASSPTSGRGVSGELFF.

The chain combines TRBV4-1 with TRBJ1-2; TCRdb's D gene call, TRBD1, goes unchecked for lack of DNA. Germline V gene data show CDR1 as MGHRA and CDR2 as YSYEKL. This CDR3 comprises 12 residues. CDR3: CASSHGGGGYTF.